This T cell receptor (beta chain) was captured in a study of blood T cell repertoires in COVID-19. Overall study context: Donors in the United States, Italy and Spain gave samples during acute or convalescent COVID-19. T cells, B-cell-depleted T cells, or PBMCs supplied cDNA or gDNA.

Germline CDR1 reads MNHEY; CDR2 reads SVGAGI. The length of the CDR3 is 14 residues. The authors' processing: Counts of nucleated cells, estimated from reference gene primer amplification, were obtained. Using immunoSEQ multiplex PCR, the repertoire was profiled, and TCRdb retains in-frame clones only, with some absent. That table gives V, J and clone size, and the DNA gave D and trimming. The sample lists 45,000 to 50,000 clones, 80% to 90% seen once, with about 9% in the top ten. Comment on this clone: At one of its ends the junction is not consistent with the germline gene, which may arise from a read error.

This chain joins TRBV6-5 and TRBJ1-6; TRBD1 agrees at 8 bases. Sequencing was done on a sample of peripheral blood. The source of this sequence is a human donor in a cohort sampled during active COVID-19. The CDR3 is CASSRTGNGSPPHF. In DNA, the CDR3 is TGTGCCAGCAGTAGGACAGGGAATGGTTCACCCCCCCACTTT.